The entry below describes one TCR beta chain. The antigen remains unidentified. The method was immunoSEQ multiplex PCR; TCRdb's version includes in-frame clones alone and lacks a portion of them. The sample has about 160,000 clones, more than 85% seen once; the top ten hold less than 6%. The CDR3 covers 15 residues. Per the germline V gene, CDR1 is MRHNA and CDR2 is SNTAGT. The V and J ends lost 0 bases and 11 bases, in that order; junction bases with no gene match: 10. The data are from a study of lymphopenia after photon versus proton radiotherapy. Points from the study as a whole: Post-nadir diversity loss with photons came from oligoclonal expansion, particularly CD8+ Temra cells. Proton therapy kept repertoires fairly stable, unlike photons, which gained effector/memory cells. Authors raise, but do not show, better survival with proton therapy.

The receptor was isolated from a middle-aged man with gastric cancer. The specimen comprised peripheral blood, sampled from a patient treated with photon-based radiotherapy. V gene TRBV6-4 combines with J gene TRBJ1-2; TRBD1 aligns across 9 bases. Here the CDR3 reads CASSDSADRGIAYTF. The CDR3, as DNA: TGTGCCAGCAGTGACTCCGCGGACAGGGGAATAGCTTACACCTTC.